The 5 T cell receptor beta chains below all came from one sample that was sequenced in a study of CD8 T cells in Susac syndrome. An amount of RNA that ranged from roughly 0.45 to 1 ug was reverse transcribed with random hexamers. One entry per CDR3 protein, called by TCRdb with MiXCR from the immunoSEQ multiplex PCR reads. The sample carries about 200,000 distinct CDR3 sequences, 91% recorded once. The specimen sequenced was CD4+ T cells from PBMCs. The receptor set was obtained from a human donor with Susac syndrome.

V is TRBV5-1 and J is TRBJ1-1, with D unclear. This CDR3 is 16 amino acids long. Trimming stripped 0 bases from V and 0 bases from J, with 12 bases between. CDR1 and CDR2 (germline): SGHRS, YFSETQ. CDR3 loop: CASSLGQESLNTEAFF. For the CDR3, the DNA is TGCGCCAGCAGCTTGGGGCAGGAGAGCTTGAACACTGAAGCTTTCTTT.

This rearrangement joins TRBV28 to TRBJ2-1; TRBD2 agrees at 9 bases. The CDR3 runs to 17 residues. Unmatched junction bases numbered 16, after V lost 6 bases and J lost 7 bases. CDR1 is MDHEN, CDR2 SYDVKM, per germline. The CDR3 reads CASSTFGVGGGDNEQFF. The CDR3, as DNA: TGTGCCAGCAGCACTTTTGGGGTTGGCGGGGGGGATAATGAGCAGTTCTTC. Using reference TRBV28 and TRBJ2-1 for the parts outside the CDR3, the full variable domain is DVKVTQSSRYLVKRTGEKVFLECVQDMDHENMFWYRQDPGLGLRLIYFSYDVKMKEKGDIPEGYSVSREKKERFSLILESASTNQTSMYLCASSTFGVGGGDNEQFFGPGTRLTVL.

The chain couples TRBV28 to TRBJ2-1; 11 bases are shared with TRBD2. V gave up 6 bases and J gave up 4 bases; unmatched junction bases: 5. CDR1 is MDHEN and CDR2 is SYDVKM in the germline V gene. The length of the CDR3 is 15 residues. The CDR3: CASRLTSGTYNEQFF. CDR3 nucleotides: TGTGCCAGCAGGCTGACTAGCGGGACGTACAATGAGCAGTTCTTC.

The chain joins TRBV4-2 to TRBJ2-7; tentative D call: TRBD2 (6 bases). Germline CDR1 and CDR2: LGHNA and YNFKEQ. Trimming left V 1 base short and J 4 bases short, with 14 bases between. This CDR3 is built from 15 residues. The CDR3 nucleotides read TGTGCCAGCAGCCAAGGGCTCGGGGGTTGGTACGAGCAGTACTTC. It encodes CASSQGLGGWYEQYF.

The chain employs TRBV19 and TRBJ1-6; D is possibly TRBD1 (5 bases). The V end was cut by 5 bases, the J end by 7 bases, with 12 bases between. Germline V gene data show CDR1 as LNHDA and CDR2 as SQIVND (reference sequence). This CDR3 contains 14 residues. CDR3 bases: TGTGCCAGTAGTTCAGGGAGCACGAATTCACCCCTCCACTTT. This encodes CASSSGSTNSPLHF.